This T cell receptor (beta chain) was found in a study of T cells after yellow fever vaccination. Findings of the study overall: At less than 97% for CD4 and approximately 89% for CD8, most primary-vaccination clones showed up again after the booster.

Per germline, CDR1 DFQATT and CDR2 SNEGSKA (reference sequence). CDR3 size: 14 residues. Trimming removed 2 bases at V and 3 bases at J, with 13 bases between. Concerning this clonotype itself: Its matching antigen is unknown.

Each CDR3 protein is one row after TCRdb ran MiXCR on the 5' RACE reads. The sample lists 310,000 or so distinct CDR3 sequences; 6.8% were seen once. This TCR came from a man in his late teens or twenties who received the YFV17D yellow fever vaccine. This chain joins TRBV20-1 and TRBJ1-1, with a weak D call TRBD1 (5 bases). The sample in question was PBMCs, obtained roughly seven weeks after the first yellow fever vaccination. CDR3 DNA sequence: TGCAGTGCTAGATCTGGGGCAGGGCACACTGAAGCTTTCTTT. The encoded protein is CSARSGAGHTEAFF.